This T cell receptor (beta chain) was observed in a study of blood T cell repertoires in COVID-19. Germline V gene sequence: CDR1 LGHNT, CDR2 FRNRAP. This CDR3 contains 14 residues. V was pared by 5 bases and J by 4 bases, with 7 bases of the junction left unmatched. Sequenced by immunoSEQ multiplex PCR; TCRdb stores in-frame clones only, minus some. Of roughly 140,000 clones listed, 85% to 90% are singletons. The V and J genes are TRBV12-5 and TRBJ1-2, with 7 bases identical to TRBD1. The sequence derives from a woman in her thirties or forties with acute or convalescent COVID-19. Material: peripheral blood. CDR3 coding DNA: TGTGCTAGTGGTCAAGGGGGCGCCGTCTATGGCTACACCTTC. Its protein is CASGQGGAVYGYTF.